This TCR beta chain was found in a study of molecular identifiers for immune sequencing clone quantification (dated by TCRdb to the late 2010s). Notes on the research overall: In a replicate experiment, RNA from around 20,000 or 100,000 naive CD8 T cells was split into five aliquots, four of which were sequenced. This methods study benchmarked molecular-identifier clustering-based TCR repertoire sequencing (MIDCIRS) and TCR RNA copy counting, using CD8 T cells to do so.

General conclusions and limits of the study: Clones above 20 RNA copies held over 99% of molecules in CMV-specific effector cells but under 1% in naive cells. Highly expanded clone sizes could be underestimated because identical TCR molecules may share a barcode. Modeling gave roughly 3 recovered TCR RNA copies per cell versus 9.5 to 10 by digital PCR, implying around 30% capture efficiency. Spiked-in Jurkat TCR RNA equal to a single cell's worth was reported to be detectable even within one million naive CD8 T cells. When barcode sub-clustering was not used, chimeric consensus sequences inflated TCR diversity, with chimeras reaching as high as 47%. The naive libraries included spiked-in Jurkat TCR RNA (10 copies' worth), and this Jurkat TCR RNA is not part of the donor repertoire.

Receptors were amplified or captured by PCR. Sequenced using a NextSeq 500. Preparation of bulk TCR libraries followed a previously described approach, with the TCR primers listed in Table S5. Purification of total RNA was performed with the Qiagen AllPrep DNA/RNA kit. Before analysis, reads from multiple sequencing runs of one library were combined. The study's processing was this. Reads were retained only if their TCR constant sequence matched exactly, and those retained reads were trimmed to 150 nt and grouped according to their 12-nt molecular barcodes. Within each barcode group, reads were sub-clustered at a 15% Levenshtein threshold, and quality-weighted consensus sequences were built per RNA molecule. Non-functional sequences were excluded, and lower-count sequences lying one edit away from another sequence were also excluded. On the basis of fitting two negative binomial distributions, barcode sub-clusters with fewer than 20% of the maximum read count were discarded. TCRdb ran its own pipeline on the public reads, namely fastp trimming at Q25 and MiXCR clone calling, and kept in-frame beta chains. When rows share a CDR3 protein, they turn into one entry using the most common DNA and genes. TCRdb's processing, not the authors', yielded these V and J calls. In all, the sample holds approximately 550,000 distinct CDR3 sequences, and around 23% of those were seen once. The leading ten clones occupy 0.76% of the sample.

Reading the germline V gene gives CDR1 MGHRA and CDR2 YSYEKL. The cysteine opens and the phenylalanine closes a CDR3 of 15 amino acids. Kept here is only the CDR3 DNA, which spans 45 bases and is read in frame from base 1. Libraries of naive CD8 T cells were generated from about 19,000 to 1,100,000 sorted cells, with 10%, 30% or 50% of the purified RNA used. On a BD FACSAria II, naive CD8 T cells were FACS-sorted as CD8+CD4-CCR7+CD45RA+ and collected into RLT Plus buffer. Approximately eleven TCR copies' worth of Jurkat RNA were spiked into roughly 20,000-1,000,000 naive CD8 T cell samples to test detection sensitivity. CD8 T cells were enriched using RosetteSep CD8+ T Cell Enrichment Cocktail and Ficoll-Paque, and the enriched cells then underwent ACK red cell lysis. Comments on this clonotype: This receptor's antigen is unknown. A junction boundary mismatches the germline segment, possibly from a read error.

The chain joins TRBV4-1 to TRBJ1-5; TRBD1 matches 7 bases in the middle. Sequenced material: naive CD8+ T cells from blood, with Jurkat cell RNA spiked in. The cell subset or site label, read with the paper, signifies: FACS-sorted CD8+CD4-CCR7+CD45RA+ naive T cells. The receptor was derived from a human donor in good health. Some libraries in this study had Jurkat cell RNA spiked in. The nucleotides are TGCGCCAGCAGCCAAGGACAGGGAGGGAATCAGCCCCAGCAATTT. It codes for CASSQGQGGNQPQQF.